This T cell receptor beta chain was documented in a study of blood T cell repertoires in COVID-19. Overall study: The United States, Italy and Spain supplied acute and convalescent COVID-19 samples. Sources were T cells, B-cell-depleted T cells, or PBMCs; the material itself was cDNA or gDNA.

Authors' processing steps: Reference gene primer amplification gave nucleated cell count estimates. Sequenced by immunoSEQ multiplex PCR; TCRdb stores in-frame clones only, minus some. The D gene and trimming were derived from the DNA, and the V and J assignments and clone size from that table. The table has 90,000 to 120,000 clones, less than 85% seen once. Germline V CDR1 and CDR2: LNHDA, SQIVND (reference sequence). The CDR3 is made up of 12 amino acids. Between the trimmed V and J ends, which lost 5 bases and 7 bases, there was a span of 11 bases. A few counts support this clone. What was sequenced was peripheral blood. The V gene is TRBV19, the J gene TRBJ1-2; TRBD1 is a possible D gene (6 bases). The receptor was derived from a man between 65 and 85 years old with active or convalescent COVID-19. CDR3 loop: CASSLIQGGYTF. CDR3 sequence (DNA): TGTGCCAGTAGTTTAATACAGGGTGGCTACACCTTC.